This entry lists 5 T cell receptor beta chains sequenced from one sample in a study of blood T cell repertoires in COVID-19. Sequenced by immunoSEQ multiplex PCR; TCRdb stores in-frame clones only, minus some. The table records 140,000 or so clones, approximately 84% of them present only once. Sequenced: PBMCs or T cells enriched from blood (not recorded which). These TCRs come from a woman between 18 and 29 years old who had been exposed to COVID-19.

For this clone: Other nucleotide sequences from this sample produce the same CDR3. The chain employs TRBV12-3 or TRBV12-4 and TRBJ1-5; tentative D call: TRBD1 (5 bases). Deletions cut 6 bases from V and 2 bases from J, with 8 bases between. This CDR3 is 13 amino acids long. CDR3 residues: CASSQGGNQPQHF. In DNA, the CDR3 is TGTGCCAGCAGCCAAGGGGGCAATCAGCCCCAGCATTTT.

CDR3 region: CAWSVPNGNQPQHF. CDR3 bases: TGTGCCTGGAGTGTACCTAACGGGAATCAGCCCCAGCATTTT. The rearrangement joins TRBV30 to TRBJ1-5; D not certain. CDR1 and CDR2 from the germline V gene are GTSNPN and SVGIG (reference sequence). The V and J ends lost 0 bases and 4 bases respectively, with 10 bases between them. The CDR3 runs 14 residues.

This clone was recorded once. The rearrangement joins TRBV4-3 to TRBJ2-5, with D unresolved. V was shortened by 4 bases and J by 1 base, with 13 bases between the two germline ends. This CDR3 region has 15 residues. Germline V lookup: CDR1 LGHNA, CDR2 YSLEER. The CDR3 region is CASSPDIGRQETQYF. The CDR3 DNA follows: TGCGCCAGCAGCCCGGATATTGGGCGCCAAGAGACCCAGTACTTC.

The chain employs TRBV2 and TRBJ2-2; the D is unclear. The CDR3 is made up of 13 amino acids. Germline assignment: CDR1 SNHLY and CDR2 FYNNEI. Trimming took off 8 bases at V and 5 bases at J, with 12 bases between the two ends. CDR3 residues: CASHYVGTGELFF. DNA of the CDR3: TGTGCCAGCCACTATGTCGGGACCGGGGAGCTGTTTTTT.

V and J are TRBV7-9 and TRBJ2-2; D is unresolved. The V and J ends lost 5 bases and 6 bases respectively, with 10 bases between them. CDR3 length: 13 amino acids. The V gene's germline CDR1 is SEHNR and CDR2 FQNEAQ (reference sequence). The CDR3: CASSPVAAGELFF. The CDR3 region has the DNA TGTGCCAGCAGCCCCGTTGCGGCCGGGGAGCTGTTTTTT. Together with reference TRBV7-9 and TRBJ2-2, the CDR3 gives the full variable domain: DTGVSQNPRHKITKRGQNVTFRCDPISEHNRLYWYRQTLGQGPEFLTYFQNEAQLEKSRLLSDRFSAERPKGSFSTLEIQRTEQGDSAMYLCASSPVAAGELFFGEGSRLTVL.